The rows below give T cell receptor beta chains drawn from one sample of a study of blood T cell repertoires in COVID-19. Assay: immunoSEQ multiplex PCR; the TCRdb copy retains only in-frame clones and omits some. The top ten clones hold 1.5% to 2% of a sample with 200,000 or so clones, more than 75% of them seen once. The specimen was peripheral blood. Receptors were obtained from a man aged 35 to 55 with active or convalescent COVID-19. The conserved cysteine and the conserved F or W are not part of the CDR3 here.

>TRBV10-1|TRBJ2-3
ASSESGTGGVTQY
>TRBV5-4|TRBJ2-5
ASSSQETQY
>TRBV19|TRBJ1-5
ASSITYLKGSNQPQH
>TRBV30|TRBJ2-7
AWSVLSGYEQY
>TRBV5-4|TRBJ2-6
ASKGWGTGANVLT
>TRBV27|TRBJ2-7
ASSLGQSILEQY
>TRBV5-1|TRBJ1-1
ASSRDLTEAF
>TRBV13|TRBJ1-2
ASSWTREGYT
>TRBV27|TRBJ2-1
ASSLGLANEQF
>TRBV18|TRBJ1-5
ASSPFPGQRSNQPQH
>TRBV18|TRBJ1-2
ASSPLDGQGDYGYT
>TRBV5-1|TRBJ1-4
ASSLQGQNEKLF
>TRBV25-1|TRBJ2-1
ASRGTFSYNEQF
>TRBV19|TRBJ1-2
ASSISRADYGYT
>TRBV2|TRBJ2-3
ASSSRTSTDTQY
>TRBV5-1|TRBJ1-4
ASGMQGNEKLF
>TRBV27|TRBJ2-2
ASSPRTSRDTGELF
>TRBV29-1|TRBJ1-1
SGHRTSTEAF
>TRBV3-1/TRBV3-2|TRBJ2-7
ASSPSIRDSHSYEQY
>TRBV28|TRBJ2-7
ASSQPLREHALSYEQY
>TRBV28|TRBJ1-1
ASSLWEGGNTEAF
>TRBV27|TRBJ1-1
ASRTGMTREAEAF
>TRBV28|TRBJ2-7
ASTDQGSSYEQY
>TRBV20-1|TRBJ2-3
SASPTSGEGGTQY
>TRBV19|TRBJ2-7
ASSIDGLAPYEQY
>TRBV2|TRBJ1-5
ASSEGGAVVSSNQPQH
>TRBV2|TRBJ1-5
ASRRDWTGDQPQH
>TRBV5-1|TRBJ2-7
ASSLAQGLYEQY